These T cell receptor beta chains were read from a single sample in a study of a mutant IDH1 vaccine in newly diagnosed glioma. Data came from immunoSEQ multiplex PCR; TCRdb stores just in-frame clones and leaves some out. The sample consists of around 89,000 clones, 83% of them appearing once. The material sequenced was PBMCs, taken from a glioma patient treated with radiotherapy, temozolomide or both. The receptors were gathered from a woman between 50 and 59 years old with glioma. The CDR3 runs from the conserved cysteine through the conserved F or W. D genes are given only for firm matches. Only part of the rows carry a size: once, few, many, or a class if the clone is expanded.

TRBV4-1	.	TRBJ2-7	few	TGCGCCAGCAGCCAAGATCACAGCTCCTACGAGCAGTACTTC	CASSQDHSSYEQYF
TRBV19	TRBD1	TRBJ1-1	.	TGTGCCAGTGGACAGGGAATTCTGGACACTGAAGCTTTCTTT	CASGQGILDTEAFF
TRBV6-4	TRBD1	TRBJ1-5	medium-sized	TGTGCCAGCAGTGCCGAGGGACAGGCTAATCAGCCCCAGCATTTT	CASSAEGQANQPQHF
TRBV9	.	TRBJ1-2	.	TGTGCCAGCAGCGTAGTCCCTAACTATGGCTACACCTTC	CASSVVPNYGYTF
TRBV19	TRBD2	TRBJ2-7	.	TGTGCCAGTAGTATTACACTAGCGGACTCCTACGAGCAGTACTTC	CASSITLADSYEQYF
TRBV7-2	TRBD1	TRBJ2-7	.	TGTGCCAGCAGCCTCACCGGGACAGTCTCCTACGAGCAGTACTTC	CASSLTGTVSYEQYF
TRBV9	TRBD2	TRBJ2-5	.	TGTGCCAGCAGCGTATTGGCTAGCGGGGGGGCCGAGCAAGAGACCCAGTACTTC	CASSVLASGGAEQETQYF
TRBV28	.	TRBJ2-7	.	TGTGCCAGCAGTTTGGTCCAACGGTTCTACGAGCAGTACTTC	CASSLVQRFYEQYF
TRBV28	.	TRBJ2-2	once	TGTGCCAGCAGTACGCTTGTACTGCTTAGGACCGGGGAGCTGTTTTTT	CASSTLVLLRTGELFF
TRBV2	.	TRBJ1-5	.	TGTGCCAGCAAAAAGAGGGGGACAACGAGCAATCAGCCCCAGCATTTT	CASKKRGTTSNQPQHF
TRBV6-4	.	TRBJ1-2	.	TGTGCCAGCAGTGACTCCCCCGGGGGCAAAGGGGGCTACACCTTC	CASSDSPGGKGGYTF
TRBV5-4	.	TRBJ1-4	.	TGTGCCAGCAGCTTATCAGCGGGGGTGGGAGAAAAACTGTTTTTT	CASSLSAGVGEKLFF
TRBV28	.	TRBJ2-7	.	TGTGCCACCGACAGGAGATACGAGCAGTACTTC	CATDRRYEQYF
TRBV4-3	TRBD2	TRBJ2-5	.	TGCGCCAGCAGCCAATCACTAGCGGGGGGGAGGCAAGAGACCCAGTACTTC	CASSQSLAGGRQETQYF
TRBV5-6	.	TRBJ2-5	.	TGTGCCAGCAGCTTGCGAGAGACCCAGTACTTC	CASSLRETQYF
TRBV11-3	TRBD1	TRBJ1-4	once	TGTGCCAGCAGCTTAGGAGGGGGCGCAATTAATGAAAAACTGTTTTTT	CASSLGGGAINEKLFF
TRBV28	.	TRBJ1-5	.	TGTGCCAGCAGATCCCCTTCGCCTACAGGTGATAGCAATCAGCCCCAGCATTTT	CASRSPSPTGDSNQPQHF
TRBV6-1	.	TRBJ1-2	.	TGTGCCAGCAGTGTAGCGGGGAGGGGTGGCTACACCTTC	CASSVAGRGGYTF
TRBV29-1	.	TRBJ1-5	.	TGCAGCGTGGGTTATAGCAATCAGCCCCAGCATTTT	CSVGYSNQPQHF
TRBV5-1	TRBD1	TRBJ2-2	once	TGCGCCAGCAGCTTGGGGGACAGCCTTAACACCGGGGAGCTGTTTTTT	CASSLGDSLNTGELFF
TRBV5-1	.	TRBJ1-1	.	TGCGCCAGCAGAACGGGGAACACTGAAGCTTTCTTT	CASRTGNTEAFF
TRBV27	TRBD1	TRBJ2-2	.	TGTGCCAGCAGTCCAGGGACAGGGGCAACCGGGGAGCTGTTTTTT	CASSPGTGATGELFF
TRBV15	.	TRBJ2-7	.	TGTGCCACCAGCAGAGATTCCCTTGCGGGGCAGTACTTC	CATSRDSLAGQYF
TRBV27	.	TRBJ1-4	.	TGTGCCAGCCGGACAACGGGTGAAAAACTGTTTTTT	CASRTTGEKLFF
TRBV19	.	TRBJ1-5	.	TGTGCCAGTAGTATCTACAATCAGCCCCAGCATTTT	CASSIYNQPQHF
TRBV4-1	TRBD1	TRBJ1-4	.	TGCGCCAGCAGCCAACCACAGGGGGCGAGTGAAAAACTGTTTTTT	CASSQPQGASEKLFF
TRBV2	TRBD1	TRBJ1-1	.	TGTGCCAGCAGTGAATACAGGGGAGATACTGAAGCTTTCTTT	CASSEYRGDTEAFF
TRBV5-1	TRBD1	TRBJ1-2	.	TGCGCCAGCAGCCTTACCCCGGACAGGGGGCCCTATGGCTACACCTTC	CASSLTPDRGPYGYTF
TRBV5-8	.	TRBJ1-2	.	TGTGCCAGCAGCTTGAGAGGGGCGTGGGGGGGCTACACCTTC	CASSLRGAWGGYTF
TRBV9	TRBD2	TRBJ2-2	.	TGTGCCAGCAGCGCACGAAGCGGGGGGTCGAACACCGGGGAGCTGTTTTTT	CASSARSGGSNTGELFF
TRBV19	.	TRBJ1-3	.	TGTGCCAGTAAGGTACAGGGCCCTGGAAACACCATATATTTT	CASKVQGPGNTIYF
TRBV30	TRBD2	TRBJ2-1	once	TGTGCCTGGAGTGTACTGGGTAGCGGGCCTACTAATGAGCAGTTCTTC	CAWSVLGSGPTNEQFF
TRBV27	.	TRBJ1-6	once	TGTGCCAGCAGTTCAGGGCACCCGAAAAATTCACCCCTCCACTTT	CASSSGHPKNSPLHF
TRBV27	TRBD1	TRBJ1-3	.	TGTGCCAGCAGTCAGGGGGTGGGTGTCCGTGGAAACACCATATATTTT	CASSQGVGVRGNTIYF
TRBV2	.	TRBJ1-1	.	TGTGCCAGCAGTGTTAGGGGTACGAACACTGAAGCTTTCTTT	CASSVRGTNTEAFF
TRBV5-4	.	TRBJ1-5	.	TGTGCCAGCAGCTTGGACAATCAGCCCCAGCATTTT	CASSLDNQPQHF
TRBV12-5	TRBD1	TRBJ1-2	.	TGTGCTAGTGGTTTTCTCTTGGACAGGGAAAGGGGCCATGGCTACACCTTC	CASGFLLDRERGHGYTF
TRBV15	.	TRBJ1-1	.	TGTGCCACCAGCAGAGCCCACCTCGGGGGGGGAGACACTGAAGCTTTCTTT	CATSRAHLGGGDTEAFF
TRBV19	.	TRBJ1-6	.	TGTGCCAGTAGTATAGCCACCCACGGTTCACCCCTCCACTTT	CASSIATHGSPLHF
TRBV5-1	.	TRBJ1-4	.	TGCGCCAGCAGCTTGGAAGGCCTTAATGAAAAACTGTTTTTT	CASSLEGLNEKLFF
TRBV19	TRBD1	TRBJ1-5	.	TGTGCCAGTAGTATAAGACAGGGGGGCAATCAGCCCCAGCATTTT	CASSIRQGGNQPQHF
TRBV2	.	TRBJ1-3	.	TGTGCCAGCCATATAAGGGGGAATGGAAACACCATATATTTT	CASHIRGNGNTIYF
TRBV7-9	.	TRBJ2-7	.	TGTGCCAGCAGCTTAAATCCCACCCACGAGCAGTACTTC	CASSLNPTHEQYF
TRBV28	.	TRBJ2-5	.	TGTGCCAGCAGTTTTATGTTGGAGGGGGGCGGGGAGACCCAGTACTTC	CASSFMLEGGGETQYF
TRBV2	.	TRBJ1-6	.	TGTGCCAGCAGTGAACAGGGGTTTGGATCACCCCTCCACTTT	CASSEQGFGSPLHF
TRBV7-2	TRBD1	TRBJ2-2	.	TGTGCCAGCAGCGGGCGACAGGGAGCCGGGGAGCTGTTTTTT	CASSGRQGAGELFF
TRBV30	.	TRBJ2-5	few	TGTGCCTGGAGTCGGCAGCAAGAGACCCAGTACTTC	CAWSRQQETQYF
TRBV6-4	.	TRBJ1-2	.	TGTGCCGGTTGGGGAACAGGGACTAACTATGGCTACACCTTC	CAGWGTGTNYGYTF
TRBV19	.	TRBJ1-1	.	TGTGCCAGTTACAGTGCGGGGGGACCGAACACTGAAGCTTTCTTT	CASYSAGGPNTEAFF
TRBV11-3	.	TRBJ1-1	.	TGTGCCAGCAGCAAAGTAGTTCTAACTGAAGCTTTCTTT	CASSKVVLTEAFF
TRBV6-5	.	TRBJ1-1	.	TGTGCCAGCATTAAGACTGCAGGGGCGGCCACTGAAGCTTTCTTT	CASIKTAGAATEAFF
TRBV7-8	TRBD1	TRBJ1-2	.	TGTGCCAGCAGCATAATCCCGGGACAGGGGGTGGTTAGCTATGGCTACACCTTC	CASSIIPGQGVVSYGYTF
TRBV18	.	TRBJ1-1	.	TGTGCCAGCTCACCCGGGACGGTGAACACTGAAGCTTTCTTT	CASSPGTVNTEAFF